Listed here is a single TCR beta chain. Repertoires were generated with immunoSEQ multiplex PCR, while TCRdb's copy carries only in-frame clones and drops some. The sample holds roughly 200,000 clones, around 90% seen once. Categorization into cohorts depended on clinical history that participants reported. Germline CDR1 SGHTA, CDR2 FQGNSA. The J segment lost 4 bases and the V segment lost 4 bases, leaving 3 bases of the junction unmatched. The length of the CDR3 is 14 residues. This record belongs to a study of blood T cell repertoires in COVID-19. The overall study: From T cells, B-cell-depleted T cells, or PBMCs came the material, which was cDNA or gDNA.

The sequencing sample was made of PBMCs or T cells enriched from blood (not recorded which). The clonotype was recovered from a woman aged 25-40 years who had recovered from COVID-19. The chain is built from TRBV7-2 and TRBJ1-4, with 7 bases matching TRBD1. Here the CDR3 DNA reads TGTGCCAGCAGCTCAGGGGGTTTTAATGAAAAACTGTTTTTT. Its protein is CASSSGGFNEKLFF. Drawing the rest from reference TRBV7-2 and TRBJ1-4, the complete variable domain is GAGVSQSPSNKVTEKGKDVELRCDPISGHTALYWYRQSLGQGLEFLIYFQGNSAPDKSGLPSDRFSAERTGGSVSTLTIQRTQQEDSAVYLCASSSGGFNEKLFFGSGTQLSVL.